This T cell receptor (beta chain) originates from a study of human T cells and chemical hapten exposure. Study observations and caveats: A positive correlation with patch test score was found for PT1 expanded TCR counts. Donors, who had alopecia, may show an immune response that differs from healthy people's.

Noted time point: patch test 1, 2 weeks after DPC sensitization. Described treatment: therapeutic diphenylcyclopropenone sensitization with weekly scalp DPC. Patients had alopecia, were aged 18 to 70, and were not pregnant. Unique molecular identifiers were affixed to discrete cDNA molecules within the library. TCRdb re-analysed the RACE reads in MiXCR, keeping a single row per CDR3 protein. This table has more than 90,000 distinct CDR3 sequences, more than 9% appearing once. This clonotype was counted many times. Its target is not known. The CDR3 runs 15 residues. Germline values: CDR1 SGHTA, CDR2 FQGNSA. The germline V and J ends were trimmed by 2 bases and 5 bases, with 13 bases remaining between them.

This receptor was taken from a man aged 35 to 55 with alopecia areata. Some clones in this sample may be carry-over from other donors' samples. The sequenced sample was whole blood, obtained in connection with sensitization to the hapten diphenylcyclopropenone (DPC). The chain recombines TRBV7-2 with TRBJ2-1, with D perhaps matching TRBD2 (6 bases). CDR3 DNA sequence: TGTGCCAGCAGCTTATATCGCGGGACCCACAATGAGCAGTTCTTC. This sequence encodes CASSLYRGTHNEQFF.